This TCR beta chain was identified in a study of low-dose radiotherapy and immunotherapy resistance in tumors. Across the study: Per fraction, Cohort 1 was given 0.5 Gy every 2 weeks, for a total of 6.5 Gy. Intravenous cyclophosphamide 200 mg/m2 was given every two weeks, one day before radiation and immunotherapy.

The time point denotes: after trial treatment. Treatment reported: LDRT plus nivolumab, ipilimumab, low-dose cyclophosphamide and aspirin (RACIN trial). Ipilimumab, nivolumab, aspirin, low-dose cyclophosphamide and low-dose radiotherapy were administered to donors. Patients eligible had advanced solid tumors without tumor-infiltrating lymphocytes. This clonotype was observed many times. TRAV- and TRBV-specific primers were used for first-strand cDNA, which covered alpha and beta chains. TCR amplification involved around 22 PCR cycles with a constant-region primer and V-primer adapter. TCRdb reanalysed the reads using MiXCR and keeps one entry per CDR3 protein. The data contain 60,000 or so distinct CDR3 sequences, 20% to 25% of them seen just once; the ten biggest clones take up 6% to 8.5%. The CDR3 covers 15 residues. Germline CDR1 is DFQATT and CDR2 is SNEGSKA (reference sequence). The V gene end was trimmed by 1 base and the J gene end by 2 bases; junction bases not matched to a gene: 5.

The clonotype originates from a male donor with prostate cancer. This rearrangement joins TRBV20-1 to TRBJ2-3; 8 bases match TRBD2. The sample was PBMCs, taken after low-dose radiotherapy plus immunotherapy. CDR3 in DNA: TGCAGTGCTAGAGCCTCGCGGGGGGCCACAGATACGCAGTATTTT. It translates to CSARASRGATDTQYF.